This T cell receptor beta chain was recorded in a study of technical replicates of blood from a few donors. Profiling relied on immunoSEQ multiplex PCR, and the TCRdb table lists in-frame clones only, not all of them. There are more than 60,000 clones in the sample; 87% occur only once, and around 5.5% lies in the top ten. V was trimmed by 5 bases and J by 4 bases, leaving 11 bases between them. This CDR3 region has 12 residues. Germline assignment: CDR1 GTSNPN and CDR2 SVGIG (reference sequence). The sequencing input was PBMCs. The sequence came from a human donor in good health. Some clones in this sample may be carry-over from other donors' samples. J is TRBJ1-2 and V is TRBV30; weak D call: TRBD1 (5 bases). The CDR3: CAWAQGSYGYTF. The CDR3 DNA is TGTGCCTGGGCCCAGGGCTCCTATGGCTACACCTTC.